This entry lists 26 T cell receptor beta chains sequenced from one sample in a study of early T cells in non-severe SARS-CoV-2 infection. TCRdb independently ran MiXCR on the 5' RACE reads; one entry per CDR3 protein. In the table there are about 64,000 distinct CDR3 sequences, 8% to 9% of which are singletons. The material sequenced was whole blood, taken at baseline. Receptors were obtained from an adult who was a healthcare worker with PCR-confirmed SARS-CoV-2 infection or an uninfected control (not recorded which).

This clonotype was recorded many times. The chain couples TRBV7-6 to TRBJ2-5, with TRBD2 matching 7 bases. Trimming took 2 bases from V and 9 from J; bases not matched to a gene: 12. The CDR3 has 15 residues. The germline gives CDR1 SGHVS, CDR2 FNYEAQ. The CDR3 DNA reads TGTGCCAGCAGCTTAACCGGCGGGAGTCTTAGGTCCCAGTACTTC. Protein sequence: CASSLTGGSLRSQYF.

The chain links TRBV12-3 or TRBV12-4 to TRBJ2-6; possible D gene TRBD2, 6 bases. The CDR3 runs 14 residues. V lost 6 bases to trimming and J lost 3 bases, with 9 bases between them. CDR3 sequence (DNA): TGTGCCAGCAGCCCTAGCGTTGGGGCCAACGTCCTGACTTTC. Protein product: CASSPSVGANVLTF.

This clonotype has more than one count but fewer than ten. The rearrangement links TRBV27 to TRBJ2-7; D perhaps matches TRBD2 (6 bases). V was cut by 3 bases and J by 2 bases, with 17 bases left in between. Germline values: CDR1 MNHEY, CDR2 SMNVEV (reference sequence). This CDR3 is built from 16 residues. CDR3 nucleotides: TGTGCCAGCAGTTTGACTTTTGCGGGAAGCGCCTACGAGCAGTACTTC. It is translated as CASSLTFAGSAYEQYF.

This clonotype was seen repeatedly, ten times or more. This chain uses TRBV5-4 with TRBJ2-7; D might be TRBD2 (6 bases). This CDR3 is built from 14 residues. Trimming shortened V by 1 base and J by 7 bases, and 15 bases separated the two germline ends. Germline V lookup: CDR1 SGHNT, CDR2 YYREEE (reference sequence). DNA for the CDR3: TGTGCCAGCAGCTTGAGTACGGGAGTAAGGGAGCAGTACTTC. This encodes CASSLSTGVREQYF.

This clonotype was seen only a few times. The chain is built from TRBV7-2 and TRBJ1-2; 8 nucleotides line up with TRBD1. With V trimmed by 4 bases and J by 7 bases, 11 bases remained unmatched. Germline loops: CDR1 SGHTA, CDR2 FQGNSA. The CDR3 extends over 15 amino acids. The CDR3 spells CASSSQGGPTSGYTF. In DNA form, the CDR3 reads TGTGCCAGCAGCTCACAGGGGGGCCCAACCAGTGGCTACACCTTC.

This clonotype was counted many times. The V call is TRBV2, the J call TRBJ1-5; the match to TRBD1 covers 7 bases. With V trimmed by 4 bases and J by 4 bases, 4 bases remained unmatched. The CDR3 covers 14 residues. Germline values: CDR1 SNHLY, CDR2 FYNNEI. Here the CDR3 DNA reads TGTGCCAGCAGTGTATGGGACAGAAATCAGCCCCAGCATTTT. Protein: CASSVWDRNQPQHF.

This clonotype has at least ten counts. V gene TRBV9 combines with J gene TRBJ2-1; 7 nucleotides match TRBD2. From germline, CDR1 is SGDLS and CDR2 YYNGEE. Trimming cost V 0 bases and J 7 bases; bases outside gene matches: 10. This CDR3 comprises 16 residues. The CDR3 reads CASSVGWGGNRNEQFF. The CDR3 DNA sequence: TGTGCCAGCAGCGTAGGATGGGGAGGGAACAGGAATGAGCAGTTCTTC.

This chain joins TRBV7-8 and TRBJ2-7, with D tentatively TRBD1 or TRBD2 (5 bases each). This CDR3 has 17 residues. V was shortened by 1 base and J by 0 bases, with 16 bases between the two germline ends. The germline gives CDR1 SGHVS, CDR2 FQNEAQ. CDR3: CASSLGPVAGTSYEQYF. In DNA form, the CDR3 reads TGTGCCAGCAGCTTAGGCCCGGTGGCAGGGACCTCCTACGAGCAGTACTTC. Filled out from reference TRBV7-8 and TRBJ2-7, the complete variable domain reads GAGVSQSPRYKVAKRGQDVALRCDPISGHVSLFWYQQALGQGPEFLTYFQNEAQLDKSGLPSDRFFAERPEGSVSTLKIQRTQQEDSAVYLCASSLGPVAGTSYEQYFGPGTRLTVT.

This clonotype has ten or more counts. A read error may produce the germline difference seen at one junction end. J is TRBJ2-7 and V is TRBV5-4, with D hard to call. The germline V gene has CDR1 SGHNT and CDR2 YYREEE (reference sequence). This CDR3 contains 8 residues. CDR3 sequence reads: CATVSTFF. The CDR3 nucleotides read TGTGCCACCGTTTCGACGTTTTTC.

Many counts were recorded for this clonotype. The V call is TRBV3-1, the J call TRBJ1-4; D call uncertain. The V gene lost 4 bases and the J gene lost 6 bases, with 15 bases spanning the gap. CDR3 size: 15 residues. Per the germline V gene, CDR1 is LGHDT and CDR2 is YNNKEL (reference sequence). CDR3 region: CASSLRTGNDEKLFF. In DNA form, the CDR3 reads TGTGCCAGCAGCCTCCGGACGGGTAACGATGAAAAACTGTTTTTT.

The chain links TRBV5-1 to TRBJ1-1; D gene uncertain. Germline assignment: CDR1 SGHRS and CDR2 YFSETQ. This CDR3 region has 13 residues. Trimming took off 5 bases at V and 0 bases at J, with 8 bases between the two ends. CDR3 nucleotides: TGCGCCAGCAGACTATTCTTGAACACTGAAGCTTTCTTT. Translating gives CASRLFLNTEAFF.

CDR3 bases: TGTGCCAGCAGCTCCGGGACAGGCTTTTTCGGTGGCTACACCTTC. Amino acids: CASSSGTGFFGGYTF. This rearrangement joins TRBV7-8 to TRBJ1-2; 8 bases are a match to TRBD1. Trimming cost V 4 bases and J 7 bases; bases outside gene matches: 11. Looked up from germline, CDR1 is SGHVS and CDR2 is FQNEAQ. The CDR3 has 15 residues.

The rearrangement uses TRBV5-6 and TRBJ1-2; the D is unclear. Germline-derived CDR1 and CDR2 are SGHDT and YYEEEE. CDR3 length: 13 residues. V lost 0 bases and J 5 bases, leaving 8 bases between the germline ends. The CDR3 DNA reads as TGTGCCAGCAGCTTGGTGGCAGCGTATGGCTACACCTTC. Translated, it gives CASSLVAAYGYTF.

This clonotype has a handful of counts. V and J are TRBV20-1 and TRBJ2-4; D is possibly TRBD2 (6 bases). The CDR3 has 16 residues. Trimming took 0 bases from V and 2 from J, leaving 14 bases between them. Germline V gene sequence: CDR1 DFQATT, CDR2 SNEGSKA (reference sequence). CDR3 sequence (DNA): TGCAGTGCTAGAGATTATAGCGGAGCATCCAAAAACATTCAGTACTTC. Protein sequence: CSARDYSGASKNIQYF.

The chain is built from TRBV7-3 and TRBJ1-1; D remains ambiguous. This CDR3 is 14 amino acids long. CDR1 and CDR2 (germline): SGHTA, FQGTGA. V lost 4 bases, J lost 1 base, and 10 bases lay in between. CDR3 nucleotide sequence: TGTGCCAGCAGCTCAACACACGGGAACACTGAAGCTTTCTTT. Translation: CASSSTHGNTEAFF. The full variable domain, rest sourced from reference TRBV7-3 and TRBJ1-1, is GAGVSQTPSNKVTEKGKYVELRCDPISGHTALYWYRQSLGQGPEFLIYFQGTGAADDSGLPNDRFFAVRPEGSVSTLKIQRTERGDSAVYLCASSSTHGNTEAFFGQGTRLTVV.

The J gene is TRBJ1-1, the V gene TRBV20-1; D perhaps matches TRBD1 (6 bases). The CDR3 runs 14 residues. Germline CDR1 DFQATT, CDR2 SNEGSKA (reference sequence). V was clipped by 6 bases and J by 1 base, with 15 bases between them. CDR3 in DNA: TGCAGTGCCGAGTCAGGGGCGGGGAACACTGAAGCTTTCTTT. The encoded protein is CSAESGAGNTEAFF.

The chain has TRBV5-1 and TRBJ2-5; perhaps TRBD2 as D (6 bases). Germline CDR1 SGHRS, CDR2 YFSETQ. The CDR3 runs 14 residues. V lost 3 bases, J lost 0 bases, and 9 bases lay in between. This CDR3 reads CASSWGLNQETQYF. The CDR3, as DNA: TGCGCCAGCAGCTGGGGACTGAACCAAGAGACCCAGTACTTC.

This clonotype was picked up many times. This sequence joins TRBV29-1 and TRBJ2-7; D gene ambiguous. CDR1 and CDR2 (germline): SQVTM, ANQGSEA. The V end lost 0 bases, the J end lost 5 bases, and 11 bases lay between the germline ends. The CDR3 is made up of 13 amino acids. DNA for the CDR3: TGCAGCGTTGAAGACGGTCTGGGGAACGAGCAGTACTTC. This encodes CSVEDGLGNEQYF.

V usage is TRBV20-1 and J usage is TRBJ1-2; TRBD1 is a possible D gene (6 bases). The CDR3 contains 15 residues. CDR1 and CDR2 (germline): DFQATT, SNEGSKA (reference sequence). This CDR3 reads CLPALEGTIGSGYTF. Written as DNA, the CDR3 is TGCCTTCCTGCCCTAGAAGGGACAATAGGCTCTGGCTACACCTTC.

The J gene is TRBJ2-2, the V gene TRBV7-9; D unresolved. The CDR3 has 13 amino acids. Trimming took 6 bases from V and 4 from J, leaving 9 bases between them. Germline V gene data show CDR1 as SEHNR and CDR2 as FQNEAQ (reference sequence). The CDR3 spells CASSPTPTGELFF. The CDR3 coding sequence is TGTGCCAGCAGTCCAACCCCCACCGGGGAGCTGTTTTTT.

V and J are TRBV12-3 or TRBV12-4 and TRBJ2-7; D perhaps matches TRBD2 (5 bases). V was trimmed by 0 bases and J by 0 bases, leaving 9 bases between them. This CDR3 spans 15 amino acids. This CDR3 reads CASSLAPTSSYEQYF. The CDR3 DNA sequence: TGTGCCAGCAGTTTAGCCCCCACTAGCTCCTACGAGCAGTACTTC.

Many counts were recorded for this clonotype. The CDR3 spells CASSQLTGTGWRDTQYF. In DNA, the CDR3 is TGTGCCAGCAGTCAACTCACCGGGACAGGGTGGAGAGATACGCAGTATTTT. The rearrangement joins TRBV12-3 or TRBV12-4 to TRBJ2-3; TRBD1 aligns across 9 bases. V shed 5 bases and J 5 bases; nucleotides not matched to a gene: 14. The CDR3 spans 17 residues.

In its sample, this clonotype was seen many times. V gene TRBV10-1 combines with J gene TRBJ2-7; TRBD2 agrees at 8 bases. Germline values: CDR1 WNHNN, CDR2 SYGVQD (reference sequence). The CDR3 runs to 14 residues. Trimming removed 4 bases from V and 6 bases from J; junction bases left unmatched: 8. CDR3 DNA sequence: TGCGCCAGCAGTGCGGGAGGGGACGGCCTCGAGCAGTACTTC. It is translated as CASSAGGDGLEQYF.

This clonotype was seen ten or more times. The chain recombines TRBV4-1 with TRBJ2-1; D gene unclear. V was clipped by 1 base and J by 7 bases, with 5 bases between them. Germline V lookup: CDR1 MGHRA, CDR2 YSYEKL. The CDR3 spans 12 residues. CDR3 DNA: TGCGCCAGCAGCCAAGGAGCTAATGAGCAGTTCTTC. This gives the protein CASSQGANEQFF.

This clonotype was counted a few times. The chain combines TRBV6-2 or TRBV6-3 with TRBJ1-1; 7 nucleotides align to TRBD1. With 7 bases clipped from V and 4 bases from J, the junction kept 9 bases outside the gene matches. CDR3 size: 14 residues. Per the germline V gene, CDR1 is MNHEY and CDR2 is SVGEGT. CDR3 DNA sequence: TGTGCCAGCAACCCCAACAGGGACAGCACTGAAGCTTTCTTT. Translating gives CASNPNRDSTEAFF.

This clonotype was observed a handful of times. This CDR3 is CASSSLPGTGGANEQFF. The CDR3 region has the DNA TGTGCCAGCAGCTCCCTTCCCGGGACAGGGGGCGCGAATGAGCAGTTCTTC. The J gene is TRBJ2-1, the V gene TRBV7-2; 12 positions match TRBD1. The germline CDR1 and CDR2 sequences are SGHTA and FQGNSA. The CDR3 is 17 residues long. Trimming cost V 4 bases and J 7 bases; bases outside gene matches: 11.